This T cell receptor (beta chain) comes out of a study of preoperative IRX-2 immunotherapy in early breast cancer. The treatment denotes: preoperative locoregional IRX-2 cytokine immunotherapy. This phase Ib study tested locoregional IRX-2 cytokine immunotherapy given before surgery. Assay: immunoSEQ multiplex PCR; the TCRdb copy retains only in-frame clones and omits some. This repertoire shows tens of thousands of clones, roughly 96% found once; its top ten account for 5% to 7%. Germline CDR1 MNHNY, CDR2 SVGAGI (reference sequence). The CDR3 is 16 amino acids. Trimming stripped 2 bases from V and 3 bases from J, with 14 bases between.

The chain recombines TRBV6-6 with TRBJ1-3, with D unclear. The sequence was obtained from a human donor with breast cancer. Sampling was performed from a patient treated with IRX-2 immunotherapy. CDR3 sequence: CASSYAMGQDGNTIYF. CDR3 in DNA: TGTGCCAGCAGTTACGCGATGGGCCAAGATGGAAACACCATATATTTT.